This T cell receptor beta chain comes out of a study of cytomegalovirus exposure and HLA in healthy donors. Study findings and constraints: Cytomegalovirus-associated status was assigned to about 180 TCR beta chains.

This CDR3 has 13 amino acids. Germline V lookup: CDR1 SNHLY, CDR2 FYNNEI. Unmatched junction bases numbered 5, after V lost 7 bases and J lost 6 bases. Regarding this clone: The antigen is not known.

Libraries were prepared by immunoSEQ multiplex PCR; TCRdb keeps only in-frame clonotypes and omits some of them. The sample lists 200,000 or so clones, 65% to 90% occurring once. This sequence joins TRBV2 and TRBJ2-5; 10 bases match TRBD1. The TCR comes from a woman aged 30 to 39 in good health and CMV-seropositive. The sample consisted of PBMCs. CDR3 residues: CASIKDRGQTQYF. As DNA, the CDR3 is TGTGCCAGCATCAAAGACAGGGGGCAGACCCAGTACTTC.